The entry below gives a single TCR beta chain sequence along with its context. The antigen remains unidentified. This sample is drawn from a study of CXCR3-negative and CXCR3-positive naive CD8 T cells. Study-level findings and limits: With surface CD5 comparable between naive subsets, TCR strength was estimated using properties derived from the TRB CDR3. Each naive subset displayed comparably high diversity, whereas memory CD8+ cells displayed much lower diversity. Naive CXCR3-positive and CXCR3-negative cells shared TRBV-TRBJ usage; memory cells diverged.

UMI-labeled 5' RACE yielded the TRB cDNA libraries. Using the 5' RACE reads, TCRdb records one entry per CDR3 protein without DNA. This table lists approximately 53,000 distinct CDR3 sequences. Every CD8+ T cell subset underwent triplicate sorting at about 300,000 cells apiece. The clonotype was recovered from a human donor in good health. Some clones in this sample may be carry-over from other donors' samples. The sequenced sample was memory CD8+ T cells from blood.

The CDR3 loop reads CSVQDTFTYEQYF. The chain combines TRBV29-1 with TRBJ2-7. The length of the CDR3 is 13 residues. Germline V lookup: CDR1 SQVTM, CDR2 ANQGSEA.